The 18 T cell receptor beta chains reported below all come from one sample, sequenced in a study of blood T cell repertoires in COVID-19. The repertoire was sequenced with immunoSEQ multiplex PCR; TCRdb's copy has only in-frame clones and lacks some. The repertoire holds tens of thousands of clones, more than 75% seen once, with 7% to 9% in the top ten. Sequencing was done on a sample of peripheral blood. The receptors were gathered from a human donor in a cohort sampled during active COVID-19.

CDR3 residues: CASSPSTGAYEQYF. The CDR3 coding sequence is TGTGCCAGCTCACCCTCGACAGGGGCCTACGAGCAGTACTTC. V gene TRBV18 combines with J gene TRBJ2-7; 8 nucleotides match TRBD1. Trimming at V came to 3 bases and at J to 2 bases, leaving 3 bases not matched to a gene. CDR1 KGHSH and CDR2 LQKENI come from the germline V gene. The CDR3 loop spans 14 amino acids.

This chain links TRBV5-8 with TRBJ2-7, with D possibly matching TRBD1 (6 bases). V was cut by 0 bases and J by 0 bases, with 7 bases left in between. Germline CDR1 and CDR2: SGHTS and YDEGEE. There are 14 residues in the CDR3. CDR3 coding DNA: TGTGCCAGCAGCTTGGAGGACAGCTCCTACGAGCAGTACTTC. Amino acids: CASSLEDSSYEQYF.

The chain employs TRBV28 and TRBJ2-7; TRBD1 might be the D (5 bases). The germline V gene encodes CDR1 MDHEN and CDR2 SYDVKM. The CDR3 runs to 13 residues. V was shortened by 3 bases and J by 5 bases, with 11 bases between the two germline ends. CDR3 coding DNA: TGTGCCAGCAGTTTTCAGGGCAGGGACGAGCAGTACTTC. As protein: CASSFQGRDEQYF.

This clone appeared once. The rearrangement joins TRBV28 to TRBJ1-6, with 7 bases lining up with TRBD1. Germline assignment: CDR1 MDHEN and CDR2 SYDVKM. CDR3 length equals 18 residues. Germline trimming cut 4 bases from V and 4 bases from J; bases unmatched to any gene: 13. The chain's CDR3 is CASSWEYRGGGYNSPLHF. The CDR3 DNA sequence: TGTGCCAGCAGTTGGGAATACAGGGGAGGAGGATATAATTCACCCCTCCACTTT. Variable domain in full (rest from reference TRBV28 and TRBJ1-6): DVKVTQSSRYLVKRTGEKVFLECVQDMDHENMFWYRQDPGLGLRLIYFSYDVKMKEKGDIPEGYSVSREKKERFSLILESASTNQTSMYLCASSWEYRGGGYNSPLHFGNGTRLTVT.

V and J are TRBV2 and TRBJ1-1; weak D call: TRBD1 (6 bases). CDR3 size: 16 residues. CDR1 SNHLY and CDR2 FYNNEI come from the germline V gene. V lost 6 bases to trimming and J lost 2 bases, with 19 bases between them. CDR3 loop: CASSGTLDSPNTEAFF. The CDR3 coding sequence is TGTGCCAGCAGCGGGACATTAGACAGCCCCAACACTGAAGCTTTCTTT. The full variable domain, its missing parts supplied by reference TRBV2 and TRBJ1-1, is EPEVTQTPSHQVTQMGQEVILRCVPISNHLYFYWYRQILGQKVEFLVSFYNNEISEKSEIFDDQFSVERPDGSNFTLKIRSTKLEDSAMYFCASSGTLDSPNTEAFFGQGTRLTVV.

The chain has TRBV4-1 and TRBJ1-6, with a possible D match to TRBD1 (5 bases). This CDR3 has 16 amino acids. Trimming pared 5 bases from V and 0 bases from J, leaving 11 bases between. CDR1 and CDR2 from the germline V gene are MGHRA and YSYEKL. The CDR3 sequence is CASSEKGDSYNSPLHF. In DNA form, the CDR3 reads TGCGCCAGCAGCGAAAAAGGGGACTCCTATAATTCACCCCTCCACTTT.

The chain is built from TRBV5-5 and TRBJ1-1; a weak D match, TRBD1 (5 bases). The length of the CDR3 is 18 residues. Trimming cost V 0 bases and J 0 bases, with 18 bases left between them. Germline CDR1 and CDR2: SGHKS and YYEKEE (reference sequence). Written as DNA, the CDR3 is TGTGCCAGCAGCTTGGACCCCCCGGGACTGTTGGTGAACACTGAAGCTTTCTTT. Translation gives CASSLDPPGLLVNTEAFF.

This clone has only one observation. V is TRBV6-1 and J is TRBJ1-1; D call uncertain. Trimming cost V 3 bases and J 5 bases, with 16 bases left between them. CDR1 is MNHNS and CDR2 is SASEGT in the germline V gene. The CDR3 spans 15 residues. The CDR3 reads CASSEQRNSETEAFF. CDR3 nucleotides: TGTGCCAGCAGTGAGCAAAGGAACTCGGAGACTGAAGCTTTCTTT.

This clone was seen only once. The chain employs TRBV9 and TRBJ2-7; 8 nucleotides agree with TRBD2. J was trimmed by 5 bases and V by 5 bases; bases with no gene match: 15. CDR3 size: 16 residues. CDR1 SGDLS and CDR2 YYNGEE come from the germline V gene. The CDR3 sequence: CASSPGGGPFAHEQYF. As DNA, the CDR3 is TGTGCCAGCAGTCCGGGGGGGGGCCCCTTCGCGCACGAGCAGTACTTC.

This clone has a handful of counts. The chain recombines TRBV3-1 (or the pseudogene TRBV3-2) with TRBJ1-6; D gene unclear. The CDR3 runs 15 residues. V lost 3 bases, J lost 7 bases, and 13 bases lay in between. Looked up from germline, CDR1 is LGHDT and CDR2 is YNNKEL (reference sequence). CDR3 in amino acids: CASSQSSQTNSPLHF. CDR3 DNA: TGTGCCAGCAGCCAGTCTAGCCAGACCAATTCACCCCTCCACTTT.

This chain joins TRBV10-3 and TRBJ1-2, with D possibly TRBD1 on 6 matching bases. Trimming shortened V by 4 bases and J by 4 bases, and 10 bases separated the two germline ends. CDR3 length: 13 residues. In germline, CDR1 is ENHRY, CDR2 SYGVKD. CDR3 DNA sequence: TGTGCCATCAGTGCGGACAGAAGCTATGGCTACACCTTC. It is translated as CAISADRSYGYTF.

The chain carries TRBV24-1 and TRBJ2-7; D remains unclear. CDR1 and CDR2 from the germline V gene are KGHDR and SFDVKD. The germline V and J ends were trimmed by 6 bases and 2 bases, with 10 bases remaining between them. This CDR3 has 13 residues. The CDR3, as DNA: TGTGCCACCAGTCAAGGTGAGGCCTACGAGCAGTACTTC. Translated: CATSQGEAYEQYF.

This chain uses TRBV11-2 with TRBJ1-1; TRBD1 is a possible D gene (6 bases). CDR3 size: 16 residues. Trimming took off 1 base at V and 1 base at J, with 13 bases between the two ends. CDR1 and CDR2 (germline): SGHAT, FQNNGV. CDR3 amino acids: CASSLARSGANTEAFF. CDR3 in DNA: TGTGCCAGCAGCTTAGCTCGGTCAGGGGCGAACACTGAAGCTTTCTTT. The entire variable domain, with the rest obtained from reference TRBV11-2 and TRBJ1-1, is as follows: EAGVAQSPRYKIIEKRQSVAFWCNPISGHATLYWYQQILGQGPKLLIQFQNNGVVDDSQLPKDRFSAERLKGVDSTLKIQPAKLEDSAVYLCASSLARSGANTEAFFGQGTRLTVV.

The J gene is TRBJ2-7, the V gene TRBV30, with 10 bases matching TRBD1. J was trimmed by 5 bases and V by 1 base; bases with no gene match: 11. The CDR3 has 16 residues. Germline V gene data show CDR1 as GTSNPN and CDR2 as SVGIG (reference sequence). The CDR3 is CAWSGRPGTGEDEQYF. In DNA, the CDR3 is TGTGCCTGGAGTGGCCGACCCGGGACAGGGGAGGACGAGCAGTACTTC. Looking up the rest from reference TRBV30 and TRBJ2-7 gives the full variable domain: SQTIHQWPATLVQPVGSPLSLECTVEGTSNPNLYWYRQAAGRGLQLLFYSVGIGQISSEVPQNLSASRPQDRQFILSSKKLLLSDSGFYLCAWSGRPGTGEDEQYFGPGTRLTVT.

This clone has only one observation. The chain recombines TRBV5-1 with TRBJ1-1; 8 nucleotides line up with TRBD1. Losses at the gene ends were 2 bases for V and 1 base for J; bases not matched to a gene: 1. The CDR3 sequence is 14 residues long. Looked up from germline, CDR1 is SGHRS and CDR2 is YFSETQ. CDR3 amino acids: CASSLTGGNTEAFF. DNA for the CDR3: TGCGCCAGCAGCTTAACAGGGGGGAACACTGAAGCTTTCTTT.

In this sample, this clone turned up once. The rearrangement uses TRBV4-1 and TRBJ1-2; 7 positions agree with TRBD1. CDR1 is MGHRA, CDR2 YSYEKL, per germline. The CDR3 consists of 15 residues. V gave up 3 bases and J gave up 0 bases; unmatched junction bases: 4. CDR3 sequence reads: CASSHPTGTNYGYTF. The DNA for the CDR3 is TGCGCCAGCAGCCACCCGACAGGGACTAACTATGGCTACACCTTC.

This chain uses TRBV28 with TRBJ1-5; D is possibly TRBD1 (5 bases). Germline V CDR1 and CDR2: MDHEN, SYDVKM. V lost 2 bases and J lost 2, with 10 bases in between. The CDR3 totals 15 residues. CDR3 DNA: TGTGCCAGCAGTTTAGGGACTGTGGGCAATCAGCCCCAGCATTTT. Translation gives CASSLGTVGNQPQHF.

A single count supports this clone. The genes are TRBV6-2 or TRBV6-3 and TRBJ2-3; 11 bases fit TRBD2. The J segment lost 9 bases and the V segment lost 5 bases, leaving 10 bases of the junction unmatched. Germline loops: CDR1 MNHEY, CDR2 SVGEGT. The CDR3 covers 15 residues. The CDR3 region has the DNA TGTGCCAGCAGTGCTAGCGGGGGGCTTCGGGAAACGCAGTATTTT. Protein: CASSASGGLRETQYF.